This is a list of T cell receptor beta chains from one sample in a study of cytomegalovirus exposure and HLA in healthy donors. Generated by immunoSEQ multiplex PCR, the TCRdb table keeps only in-frame clones and is missing some. Altogether roughly 100,000 clones are present, approximately 79% being singletons, with the ten largest covering roughly 6.9%. The sample consisted of PBMCs. All receptors derive from a young man in good health and CMV-seropositive. CDR3s include the opening cysteine and the closing phenylalanine or tryptophan. A D gene is named only where the DNA matches it firmly. Expanded clones are given a class, and other clones once, few, many or no size at all.

clone size | J gene | D gene | V gene | CDR3 protein | CDR3 DNA
. | TRBJ1-5 | . | TRBV28 | CASSLAGQPQHF | TGTGCCAGCAGTTTGGCGGGTCAGCCCCAGCATTTT
medium-sized | TRBJ2-7 | . | TRBV7-9 | CASSLGQSSYEQYF | TGTGCCAGCAGCTTGGGACAAAGCTCCTACGAGCAGTACTTC
. | TRBJ2-2 | TRBD1 | TRBV11-2 | CASSQDRGHIGELFF | TGTGCCAGCAGCCAAGACAGGGGGCATATCGGGGAGCTGTTTTTT
. | TRBJ2-1 | TRBD2 | TRBV13 | CASSPNTFSGASYNEQFF | TGTGCCAGCAGCCCGAATACTTTTAGCGGGGCCTCCTACAATGAGCAGTTCTTC
. | TRBJ2-1 | . | TRBV5-8 | CASSWAFYNEQFF | TGTGCCAGCAGCTGGGCCTTCTACAATGAGCAGTTCTTC
. | TRBJ2-7 | . | TRBV5-1 | CASSLQGYEQYF | TGCGCCAGCAGCTTGCAGGGGTACGAGCAGTACTTC
. | TRBJ2-4 | . | TRBV2 | CATEGPVEDIQYF | TGTGCCACCGAGGGCCCAGTTGAAGACATTCAGTACTTC
. | TRBJ2-1 | TRBD2 | TRBV19 | CASSIAPRDYPGGEQFF | TGTGCCAGTAGTATAGCCCCCCGGGACTATCCCGGGGGTGAGCAGTTCTTC
. | TRBJ1-1 | . | TRBV4-3 | CASSQARGHAAFF | TGCGCCAGCAGCCAAGCCAGGGGCCATGCAGCTTTCTTT
once | TRBJ1-6 | . | TRBV7-8 | CASSTDRFSYNSPLHF | TGTGCCAGCAGCACCGACAGGTTCTCCTATAATTCACCCCTCCACTTT
few | TRBJ2-1 | TRBD1 | TRBV4-1 | CASSQDHRGRTYNEQFF | TGCGCCAGCAGCCAAGATCATAGGGGGCGGACCTACAATGAGCAGTTCTTC
. | TRBJ2-3 | TRBD1 | TRBV5-1 | CASSSDRGVQYF | TGCGCCAGCAGTTCGGACAGGGGCGTGCAGTATTTT
few | TRBJ1-2 | . | TRBV27 | CASSLGGALHGYTF | TGTGCCAGCAGTTTGGGGGGTGCCCTCCATGGCTACACCTTC
. | TRBJ2-6 | . | TRBV5-5 | CASSFSRVSGANVLTF | TGTGCCAGCAGCTTCTCCAGGGTGTCTGGGGCCAACGTCCTGACTTTC
. | TRBJ2-7 | . | TRBV5-1 | CASSLGGQGYEQYF | TGCGCCAGCAGCTTGGGTGGTCAGGGCTACGAGCAGTACTTC
few | TRBJ2-7 | TRBD2 | TRBV7-6 | CASSLGTGLAGAYEQYF | TGTGCCAGCAGCTTAGGGACGGGTCTAGCGGGGGCCTACGAGCAGTACTTC
. | TRBJ2-3 | . | TRBV5-1 | CASSLEGLPPTDTQYF | TGCGCCAGCAGCTTGGAAGGACTACCGCCCACAGATACGCAGTATTTT
. | TRBJ2-3 | . | TRBV7-6 | CASSLGGGPSTDTQYF | TGTGCCAGCAGCCTGGGGGGTGGACCTAGCACAGATACGCAGTATTTT
few | TRBJ1-6 | TRBD1 | TRBV4-1 | CASSGQGSYNSPLHF | TGCGCCAGCAGCGGACAGGGCTCCTATAATTCACCCCTCCACTTT
once | TRBJ1-4 | TRBD1 | TRBV5-6 | CASSSGTGAEKLFF | TGTGCCAGCAGCAGCGGGACAGGGGCTGAAAAACTGTTTTTT
. | TRBJ1-5 | . | TRBV21-1 | CASSKVGDNQPQHF | TGTGCCAGCAGCAAAGTAGGGGACAATCAGCCCCAGCATTTT
once | TRBJ1-2 | . | TRBV7-8 | CASSGGRLYGYTF | TGTGCCAGCAGCGGAGGCCGGCTCTATGGCTACACCTTC
few | TRBJ2-3 | . | TRBV5-5 | CASSSWLSTDTQYF | TGTGCCAGCAGCTCATGGCTTAGCACAGATACGCAGTATTTT
. | TRBJ1-6 | . | TRBV9 | CASSVAEAGKNSPLHF | TGTGCCAGCAGCGTCGCCGAGGCAGGGAAGAATTCACCCCTCCACTTT
. | TRBJ1-1 | . | TRBV27 | CASSYLEGGRRLAEAFF | TGTGCCAGCAGCTACCTGGAGGGCGGCAGGAGGCTCGCTGAAGCTTTCTTT
. | TRBJ2-5 | TRBD2 | TRBV4-1 | CASSQEGLAGGRGQETQYF | TGCGCCAGCAGCCAAGAGGGATTAGCGGGGGGCCGGGGTCAAGAGACCCAGTACTTC
. | TRBJ2-5 | . | TRBV11-1 | CASSLGGGETQYF | TGTGCCAGCAGCTTGGGGGGAGGAGAGACCCAGTACTTC
. | TRBJ2-7 | TRBD1 | TRBV6-1 | CATRRGQGGFYEQYF | TGTGCCACCCGGAGAGGACAGGGGGGTTTCTACGAGCAGTACTTC